Below are 32 T cell receptor beta chains sequenced from a single sample in a study of cytomegalovirus exposure and HLA in healthy donors. It was with 60 Vbeta and 13 Jbeta primers that the PCR ran. Only in-frame clones appear in the TCRdb table, and some are missing; sequencing was by immunoSEQ multiplex PCR. Of under 200,000 clones in the sample, around 80% are singletons; the top ten hold 6.3%. The sample comprised PBMCs. The receptors were sampled from a male donor in good health and CMV-seropositive.

The chain is built from TRBV27 and TRBJ1-2; D may be TRBD1 (5 bases). Germline V gives CDR1 MNHEY, CDR2 SMNVEV (reference sequence). V lost 6 bases, J lost 0 bases, and 14 bases lay in between. This CDR3 is 15 amino acids long. The CDR3, as DNA: TGTGCCAGCAGGGGACTCTCGGTAGCTAACTATGGCTACACCTTC. This sequence encodes CASRGLSVANYGYTF.

This clone was seen a single time. An end of the junction does not agree with germline; a read error may underlie this. In nucleotides, the CDR3 is TGTTCCAGCAGCACGACAGGAGTTCTAAATCAGCCCCAGCATTTT. It translates to CSSSTTGVLNQPQHF. The V gene is TRBV7-9, the J gene TRBJ1-5; D may be TRBD1 (6 bases). The CDR3 is 15 residues long. Germline CDR1 reads SEHNR; CDR2 reads FQNEAQ (reference sequence).

The chain couples TRBV2 to TRBJ2-5; 7 nucleotides align to TRBD2. There are 14 residues in the CDR3. Unmatched junction bases numbered 6, after V lost 3 bases and J lost 5 bases. In germline, CDR1 is SNHLY, CDR2 FYNNEI. CDR3 sequence: CASSEAAGGETQYF. The CDR3 DNA is TGTGCCAGCAGTGAGGCAGCCGGGGGGGAGACCCAGTACTTC.

The chain joins TRBV4-3 to TRBJ1-5, with D possibly being TRBD1 (6 bases). Between the trimmed V and J ends, which lost 0 bases and 4 bases, there was a span of 10 bases. Germline CDR1 is LGHNA and CDR2 is YSLEER. The CDR3 is 15 residues long. The CDR3 coding sequence is TGCGCCAGCAGCCAAGAGATAAGGGGGAATCAGCCCCAGCATTTT. Protein: CASSQEIRGNQPQHF.

The chain is built from TRBV18 and TRBJ1-1, with 9 bases that match TRBD1. The CDR3 has 14 residues. The germline V gene encodes CDR1 KGHSH and CDR2 LQKENI. Germline trimming cut 6 bases from V and 4 bases from J; bases unmatched to any gene: 6. CDR3 bases: TGTGCCAGCTCCACATTACAGGGGGCCACTGAAGCTTTCTTT. Translated, it gives CASSTLQGATEAFF.

This chain joins TRBV19 and TRBJ2-4; D perhaps matches TRBD2 (6 bases). Trimming cost V 3 bases and J 3 bases, with 12 bases left between them. The germline V gene encodes CDR1 LNHDA and CDR2 SQIVND (reference sequence). The CDR3 totals 15 residues. DNA of the CDR3: TGTGCCAGTAGTATGGGCAGGGAGGTCAAAAACATTCAGTACTTC. Residues: CASSMGREVKNIQYF.

The V call is TRBV6-4, the J call TRBJ2-1; D is unclear. Looked up from germline, CDR1 is MRHNA and CDR2 is SNTAGT. The germline V and J ends were trimmed by 4 bases and 8 bases, with 12 bases remaining between them. The CDR3 contains 13 residues. CDR3 in amino acids: CASSGRPLDEQFF. The CDR3, as DNA: TGTGCCAGCAGTGGGCGGCCTTTGGATGAGCAGTTCTTC.

The chain recombines TRBV10-3 with TRBJ2-3, with 11 positions matching TRBD2. The length of the CDR3 is 16 residues. V shed 5 bases, J shed 3 bases, and the junction held 7 bases outside the gene matches. Germline lookup yields CDR1 ENHRY and CDR2 SYGVKD. CDR3 sequence (DNA): TGTGCCATCAGTCAACAAGGGACTAGCGGTACAGATACGCAGTATTTT. Its protein product is CAISQQGTSGTDTQYF.

The chain is built from TRBV19 and TRBJ2-7, with D unclear. This CDR3 contains 13 residues. The germline CDR1 and CDR2 sequences are LNHDA and SQIVND (reference sequence). Deletions cut 3 bases from V and 0 bases from J, with 6 bases between. CDR3 region: CASSISSSYEQYF. CDR3 coding DNA: TGTGCCAGTAGTATCTCGAGCTCCTACGAGCAGTACTTC. The full variable domain, with the rest looked up from reference TRBV19 and TRBJ2-7, is DGGITQSPKYLFRKEGQNVTLSCEQNLNHDAMYWYRQDPGQGLRLIYYSQIVNDFQKGDIAEGYSVSREKKESFPLTVTSAQKNPTAFYLCASSISSSYEQYFGPGTRLTVT.

This clone was detected a few times. The chain uses TRBV5-1 and TRBJ2-7; TRBD2 aligns across 13 bases. Germline V gene sequence: CDR1 SGHRS, CDR2 YFSETQ. The V gene end was trimmed by 4 bases and the J gene end by 2 bases; junction bases not matched to a gene: 3. The CDR3 contains 15 residues. CDR3 loop: CASSAGLAGTYEQYF. Written as DNA, the CDR3 is TGCGCCAGCAGCGCGGGACTAGCGGGGACCTACGAGCAGTACTTC.

The chain links TRBV19 to TRBJ2-1, with D tentatively TRBD1 (5 bases). The CDR3 extends over 15 amino acids. Trimming removed 8 bases at V and 6 bases at J, with 20 bases between. Germline V gene sequence: CDR1 LNHDA, CDR2 SQIVND (reference sequence). CDR3 nucleotide sequence: TGTGCCAGTCGGCCGAACACAGGATTCGTCAATGAGCAGTTCTTC. Protein product: CASRPNTGFVNEQFF.

The chain links TRBV27 to TRBJ2-3; TRBD2 aligns across 9 bases. CDR1 is MNHEY and CDR2 is SMNVEV in the germline V gene (reference sequence). This CDR3 is built from 15 residues. With V trimmed by 5 bases and J by 7 bases, 10 bases remained unmatched. The CDR3 spells CASSAGREGRNTQYF. The CDR3 DNA reads as TGTGCCAGCAGTGCCGGGCGGGAGGGCCGGAATACGCAGTATTTT.

This clone was seen more than once but under ten times. This chain's CDR3 is CASSPSSGTGASYEQYF. The CDR3 DNA reads TGTGCCAGCAGCCCGTCCTCCGGGACAGGGGCTTCCTACGAGCAGTACTTC. This chain joins TRBV11-3 and TRBJ2-7; 10 nucleotides line up with TRBD1. The CDR3 length is 17 residues. Trimming at V came to 5 bases and at J to 1 base, leaving 11 bases not matched to a gene. Germline lookup yields CDR1 SGHNT and CDR2 YENEEA.

The CDR3 is CASSPIRWNTEAFF. CDR3 nucleotide sequence: TGTGCCAGCAGCCCGATCAGGTGGAACACTGAAGCTTTCTTT. The rearrangement joins TRBV5-6 to TRBJ1-1; D ambiguous. Germline V gene sequence: CDR1 SGHDT, CDR2 YYEEEE. This CDR3 is built from 14 residues. The ends were cut back, 4 bases at V and 1 base at J, with 11 bases in the middle.

This chain connects TRBV11-2 to TRBJ1-4; perhaps TRBD1 as D (5 bases). This CDR3 comprises 15 residues. The germline V gene encodes CDR1 SGHAT and CDR2 FQNNGV. V gave up 1 base and J gave up 5 bases, with 11 bases separating them. The CDR3 sequence is CASSLVDSLNEKLFF. CDR3 sequence (DNA): TGTGCCAGCAGCTTAGTAGACAGTTTAAATGAAAAACTGTTTTTT.

The chain is built from TRBV5-4 and TRBJ2-7; 9 positions match TRBD2. CDR3 length: 16 amino acids. Germline V lookup: CDR1 SGHNT, CDR2 YYREEE (reference sequence). With V trimmed by 0 bases and J by 5 bases, 9 bases remained unmatched. CDR3 sequence reads: CASSLGRLAEGHEQYF. The CDR3 DNA is TGTGCCAGCAGCTTGGGCAGACTAGCGGAGGGGCACGAGCAGTACTTC.

As DNA, the CDR3 is TGTGCCAGCAGTGAAAGGCGGGGGGGCTCCTACAATGAGCAGTTCTTC. This gives the protein CASSERRGGSYNEQFF. The chain links TRBV2 to TRBJ2-1; 9 nucleotides agree with TRBD2. The germline V gene has CDR1 SNHLY and CDR2 FYNNEI. This CDR3 contains 16 residues. With 2 bases clipped from V and 0 bases from J, the junction kept 2 bases outside the gene matches.

The chain employs TRBV6-1 and TRBJ1-2; TRBD1 might be the D (6 bases). V was pared by 0 bases and J by 4 bases, with 9 bases between. From germline, CDR1 is MNHNS and CDR2 SASEGT. The CDR3 has 14 amino acids. CDR3: CASSEAGRGYGYTF. For the CDR3, the DNA is TGTGCCAGCAGTGAAGCTGGCAGGGGCTATGGCTACACCTTC.

The chain carries TRBV9 and TRBJ2-2; perhaps TRBD2 as D (6 bases). In germline, CDR1 is SGDLS, CDR2 YYNGEE. CDR3 length equals 12 residues. The CDR3 nucleotides are TGTGCGGGAGGACGAAACACCGGGGAGCTGTTTTTT. As protein: CAGGRNTGELFF.

The chain employs TRBV5-4 and TRBJ2-1, with TRBD2 matching 10 bases. After removal of 0 bases from V and 2 bases from J, the junction contained 5 bases not matched to a gene. In germline, CDR1 is SGHNT, CDR2 YYREEE (reference sequence). This CDR3 contains 17 residues. The CDR3 here is CASSLGPSGSTYNEQFF. CDR3 DNA: TGTGCCAGCAGCTTGGGCCCTAGCGGGAGTACCTACAATGAGCAGTTCTTC.

This sequence joins TRBV30 and TRBJ2-5, with 8 bases identical to TRBD1. The CDR3 is 13 amino acids. With V trimmed by 3 bases and J by 2 bases, 2 bases remained unmatched. Germline CDR1 reads GTSNPN; CDR2 reads SVGIG (reference sequence). This CDR3 reads CAWSGQGQETQYF. CDR3 DNA: TGTGCCTGGAGCGGACAGGGACAAGAGACCCAGTACTTC. Combining the CDR3 with reference TRBV30 and TRBJ2-5 gives the whole variable domain SQTIHQWPATLVQPVGSPLSLECTVEGTSNPNLYWYRQAAGRGLQLLFYSVGIGQISSEVPQNLSASRPQDRQFILSSKKLLLSDSGFYLCAWSGQGQETQYFGPGTRLLVL.

This clone came up once. The junction shows a germline mismatch at one end, possibly a read error. The chain joins TRBV7-7 to TRBJ2-3, with a weak D call TRBD2 (6 bases). The CDR3 spans 15 residues. The V gene's germline CDR1 is SSHAT and CDR2 FNYEAQ (reference sequence). CDR3 nucleotides: TGTGCTAGCAGCAGCGGGTCGCTCCGCGGAGATACGCAGTATTTT. Amino acids: CASSSGSLRGDTQYF.

The rearrangement uses TRBV7-9 and TRBJ2-7; 11 bases align to TRBD2. Germline loops: CDR1 SEHNR, CDR2 FQNEAQ (reference sequence). V dropped 0 bases and J dropped 4; count of bases not matched to a gene: 5. CDR3 length: 16 residues. The DNA of the CDR3 is TGTGCCAGCAGCTTAGCGCCCGCTAGCGGGAGGTACGAGCAGTACTTC. Protein: CASSLAPASGRYEQYF.

The DNA of the CDR3 is TGTGCCAGCAGCTTAGATTTGACACCATACGAGCAGTACTTC. It codes for CASSLDLTPYEQYF. This sequence joins TRBV11-3 and TRBJ2-7; D remains unclear. CDR1 and CDR2 (germline): SGHNT, YENEEA. This CDR3 comprises 14 residues. Deletions cut 0 bases from V and 4 bases from J, with 10 bases between.

DNA for the CDR3: TGTGCCAGCAGCTTAAGCGGGGTGGGACTAGCGGGAGTCAATGAGCAGTTCTTC. This codes for CASSLSGVGLAGVNEQFF. The chain recombines TRBV11-2 with TRBJ2-1; 14 bases agree with TRBD2. CDR3 length: 18 residues. Germline assignment: CDR1 SGHAT and CDR2 FQNNGV. V was pared by 2 bases and J by 6 bases, with 9 bases of the junction left unmatched.

J is TRBJ2-2 and V is TRBV11-2; 10 bases map to TRBD1. This CDR3 comprises 15 residues. CDR1 SGHAT and CDR2 FQNNGV come from the germline V gene. Trimming at V came to 5 bases and at J to 6 bases, leaving 6 bases not matched to a gene. The CDR3 region is CASSQGQGVSGELFF. CDR3 nucleotides: TGTGCCAGCAGCCAAGGACAGGGGGTGTCCGGGGAGCTGTTTTTT. The entire variable domain, with the rest obtained from reference TRBV11-2 and TRBJ2-2, is as follows: EAGVAQSPRYKIIEKRQSVAFWCNPISGHATLYWYQQILGQGPKLLIQFQNNGVVDDSQLPKDRFSAERLKGVDSTLKIQPAKLEDSAVYLCASSQGQGVSGELFFGEGSRLTVL.

The chain has TRBV10-2 and TRBJ2-2; 7 positions agree with TRBD2. Germline trimming cut 6 bases from V and 0 bases from J; bases unmatched to any gene: 4. The CDR3 totals 15 residues. Germline loops: CDR1 WSHSY, CDR2 SAAADI. In DNA, the CDR3 is TGCGCCAGCAGCTTTGGACTAGCGAACACCGGGGAGCTGTTTTTT. Its protein is CASSFGLANTGELFF.

The J gene is TRBJ1-5, the V gene TRBV28, with 9 bases lining up with TRBD1. Looked up from germline, CDR1 is MDHEN and CDR2 is SYDVKM. This CDR3 is built from 14 residues. With 5 bases clipped from V and 4 bases from J, the junction kept 3 bases outside the gene matches. The CDR3: CASSGTGTNQPQHF. CDR3 in DNA: TGTGCCAGCAGTGGGACAGGGACTAATCAGCCCCAGCATTTT.

The chain is built from TRBV5-1 and TRBJ2-3; tentatively, D is TRBD1 (6 bases). Trimming shortened V by 4 bases and J by 6 bases, and 12 bases separated the two germline ends. This CDR3 comprises 13 residues. The germline CDR1 and CDR2 sequences are SGHRS and YFSETQ. The DNA for the CDR3 is TGCGCCAGCAGCATCGGGACACCTGATACGCAGTATTTT. Amino acid sequence: CASSIGTPDTQYF.

The J gene is TRBJ2-7, the V gene TRBV5-1; possible D gene TRBD1, 5 bases. The CDR3 sequence is 16 residues long. Germline V lookup: CDR1 SGHRS, CDR2 YFSETQ. V lost 0 bases and J 2 bases, leaving 15 bases between the germline ends. The DNA for the CDR3 is TGCGCCAGCAGCTTGGCCATGAACAGGAACACCTACGAGCAGTACTTC. This codes for CASSLAMNRNTYEQYF.

This clone has only a few counts. V and J are TRBV19 and TRBJ2-2, with 8 bases that match TRBD1. Germline loops: CDR1 LNHDA, CDR2 SQIVND (reference sequence). The CDR3 runs 14 residues. V lost 6 bases, J lost 4 bases, and 4 bases stayed unmatched. CDR3 bases: TGTGCCAGTAGCCCCACAGGGGGCACCGGGGAGCTGTTTTTT. Translated, it gives CASSPTGGTGELFF.

The chain is built from TRBV19 and TRBJ2-1; 8 bases are a match to TRBD2. This CDR3 comprises 16 residues. Germline V gene sequence: CDR1 LNHDA, CDR2 SQIVND (reference sequence). J gave up 3 bases and V 9 bases, and 13 bases lay outside the gene matches. CDR3 sequence: CASQPASGSIYNEQFF. The CDR3 DNA is TGTGCCAGCCAACCGGCGAGCGGGAGTATCTACAATGAGCAGTTCTTC.